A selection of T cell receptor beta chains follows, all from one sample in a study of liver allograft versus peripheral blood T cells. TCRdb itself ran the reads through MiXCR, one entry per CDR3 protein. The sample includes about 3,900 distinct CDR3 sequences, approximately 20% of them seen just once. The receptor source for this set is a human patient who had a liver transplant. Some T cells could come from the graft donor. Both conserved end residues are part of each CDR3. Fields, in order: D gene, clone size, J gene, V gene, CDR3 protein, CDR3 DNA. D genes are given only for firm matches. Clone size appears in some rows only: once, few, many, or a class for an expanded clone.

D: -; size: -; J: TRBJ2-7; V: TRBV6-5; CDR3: CTSSYSGWGSYEQYF; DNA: TGTACCAGCAGTTACTCGGGATGGGGCTCCTACGAGCAGTACTTC
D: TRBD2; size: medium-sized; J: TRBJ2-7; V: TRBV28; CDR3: CASSLGDYSYEQYF; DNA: TGTGCCAGCAGTTTAGGGGACTACTCCTACGAGCAGTACTTC
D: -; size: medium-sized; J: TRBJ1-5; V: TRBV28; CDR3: CASSGSEYSNQPQHF; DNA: TGTGCCAGCAGTGGGTCAGAGTATAGCAATCAGCCCCAGCATTTT
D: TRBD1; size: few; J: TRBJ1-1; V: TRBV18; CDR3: CASSPKGQQIRMNTEAFF; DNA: TGTGCCAGCTCACCTAAGGGACAGCAAATTCGCATGAACACTGAAGCTTTCTTT
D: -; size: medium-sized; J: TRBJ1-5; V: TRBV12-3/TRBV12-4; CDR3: CASSPVREAGVGQPQHF; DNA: TGTGCCAGCAGTCCCGTCAGGGAAGCGGGGGTCGGGCAGCCCCAGCATTTT
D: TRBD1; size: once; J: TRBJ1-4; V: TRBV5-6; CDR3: CASSFGTGYSTNEKLFF; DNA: TGTGCCAGCAGCTTCGGGACAGGATATTCAACTAATGAAAAACTGTTTTTT
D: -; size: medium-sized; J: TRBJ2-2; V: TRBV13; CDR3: CASSGPGDFGELFF; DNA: TGTGCCAGCAGCGGCCCCGGGGACTTCGGGGAGCTGTTTTTT
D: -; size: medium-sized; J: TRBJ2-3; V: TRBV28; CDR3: CASSLLTGRTDTQYF; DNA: TGTGCCAGCAGTTTATTGACAGGGAGGACAGATACGCAGTATTTT
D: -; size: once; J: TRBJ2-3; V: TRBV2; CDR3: CASSVRQETLDTQYF; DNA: TGTGCCAGCAGTGTGCGACAGGAGACCTTAGATACGCAGTATTTT
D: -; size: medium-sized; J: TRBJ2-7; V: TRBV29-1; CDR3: CSVGPGSSYEQYF; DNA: TGCAGCGTTGGTCCCGGGAGCTCCTACGAGCAGTACTTC
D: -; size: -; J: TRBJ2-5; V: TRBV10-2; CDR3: CASSDGGRETQYF; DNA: TGCGCCAGCAGTGATGGGGGTAGGGAGACCCAGTACTTC
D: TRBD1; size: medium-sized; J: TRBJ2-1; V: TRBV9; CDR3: CASSVATGGIISYNEQFF; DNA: TGTGCCAGCAGCGTAGCTACAGGGGGCATTATCTCCTACAATGAGCAGTTCTTC
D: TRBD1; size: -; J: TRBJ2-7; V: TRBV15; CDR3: CATSRGRGIRESYEQYF; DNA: TGTGCCACCAGCAGAGGCAGGGGGATCCGGGAATCCTACGAGCAGTACTTC
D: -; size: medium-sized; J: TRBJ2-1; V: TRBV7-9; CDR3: CASSLSSSYNEQFF; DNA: TGTGCCAGCAGCTTGAGTAGCTCCTACAATGAGCAGTTCTTC
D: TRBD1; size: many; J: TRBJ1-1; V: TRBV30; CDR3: CAWSVGSWDRDETEAFF; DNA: TGTGCCTGGAGTGTTGGGTCCTGGGACAGGGATGAAACTGAAGCTTTCTTT
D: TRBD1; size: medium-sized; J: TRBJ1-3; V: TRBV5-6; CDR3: CASSLGTGAGNTIYF; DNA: TGTGCCAGCAGCCTCGGGACAGGGGCTGGAAACACCATATATTTT
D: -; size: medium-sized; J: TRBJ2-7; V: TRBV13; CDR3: CASSLGQVGSYEQYF; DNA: TGTGCCAGCAGCTTAGGACAGGTTGGCTCCTACGAGCAGTACTTC
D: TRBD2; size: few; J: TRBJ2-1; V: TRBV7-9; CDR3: CASMLSGRSYNEQFF; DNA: TGTGCCAGCATGCTTAGCGGGAGGTCCTACAATGAGCAGTTCTTC
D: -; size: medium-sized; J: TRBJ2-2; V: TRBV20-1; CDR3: CSAWDGRNTGELFF; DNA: TGCAGTGCGTGGGACGGAAGGAACACCGGGGAGCTGTTTTTT
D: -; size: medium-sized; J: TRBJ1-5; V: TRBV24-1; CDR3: CATSALDQPQHF; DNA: TGTGCCACCAGTGCCTTGGATCAGCCCCAGCATTTT
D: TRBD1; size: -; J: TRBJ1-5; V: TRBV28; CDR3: CASSPGGTGTGQPQHF; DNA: TGTGCCAGCAGCCCTGGGGGGACAGGGACGGGACAGCCCCAGCATTTT
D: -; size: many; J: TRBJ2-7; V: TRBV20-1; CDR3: CSAREGRYSYEQYF; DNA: TGCAGTGCTAGGGAGGGGAGGTATTCCTACGAGCAGTACTTC